This T cell receptor beta chain was profiled in a study of tumor-infiltrating lymphocytes in oesophageal squamous cell carcinoma. This clonotype showed up many times. The ends lost 2 bases at V and 13 bases at J; junction bases unmatched: 10. The CDR3 is made up of 15 amino acids. Germline CDR1 is SGHNT and CDR2 is YENEEA. TCRdb fed the PCR reads into MiXCR, producing one record per CDR3 protein. The repertoire consists of about 7,100 distinct CDR3 sequences, with about 15% occurring once and the leading ten covering about 12%. The clonotype was recovered from a male donor with esophageal squamous cell carcinoma. The gene calls are TRBV11-3 and TRBJ1-4, with TRBD1 matching over 10 bases. What was sequenced was blood. The CDR3 is CASSLRGTGAKILFF. The CDR3 region has the DNA TGTGCCAGCAGCTTAAGGGGGACAGGGGCCAAAATACTGTTTTTT.